One sample yielded the 25 T cell receptor beta chains listed below, sequenced in a study of Graves' ophthalmopathy and Graves' hyperthyroidism. TCR beta CDR3 regions were amplified from RNA transcripts. The workflow started with a first-round RT-PCR run with HTBI primers and then moved on to a second-round multiplex PCR. TCRdb fed the multiplex PCR reads into MiXCR, producing one record per CDR3 protein. The data hold about 160,000 distinct CDR3 sequences, with over 35% observed a single time. The sequenced sample consisted of peripheral blood. The origin of the receptors is a woman in her thirties or forties with Graves' ophthalmopathy.

This clonotype has at least ten counts. The chain employs TRBV7-9 and TRBJ2-5; 7 bases line up with TRBD2. The CDR3 has 15 amino acids. CDR1 and CDR2 (germline): SEHNR, FQNEAQ (reference sequence). With 5 bases clipped from V and 1 base from J, the junction kept 7 bases outside the gene matches. The CDR3 region is CASSVPGTIQETQYF. The CDR3 nucleotides are TGTGCCAGCAGCGTCCCGGGGACTATCCAAGAGACCCAGTACTTC.

The CDR3 here is CASSILGDYTETQYF. CDR3 sequence (DNA): TGTGCCAGTAGTATCCTCGGGGACTACACAGAGACCCAGTACTTC. J is TRBJ2-5 and V is TRBV19, with 7 bases matching TRBD2. Unmatched junction bases numbered 8, after V lost 3 bases and J lost 4 bases. This CDR3 has 15 amino acids. Germline CDR1 and CDR2: LNHDA and SQIVND (reference sequence). Full variable domain (rest looked up from reference TRBV19 and TRBJ2-5): DGGITQSPKYLFRKEGQNVTLSCEQNLNHDAMYWYRQDPGQGLRLIYYSQIVNDFQKGDIAEGYSVSREKKESFPLTVTSAQKNPTAFYLCASSILGDYTETQYFGPGTRLLVL.

V usage is TRBV15 and J usage is TRBJ1-5, with D maybe TRBD1 (5 bases). The CDR3 spans 13 residues. The germline gives CDR1 LNHNV, CDR2 YYDKDF (reference sequence). The V gene lost 8 bases and the J gene lost 3 bases, with 11 bases spanning the gap. This CDR3 is CATSDSPNQPQHF. The DNA for the CDR3 is TGTGCCACCTCCGACAGCCCCAATCAGCCCCAGCATTTT.

This clonotype was seen more than once but under ten times. The gene calls are TRBV28 and TRBJ2-7; weak D call: TRBD2 (5 bases). Germline V gene data show CDR1 as MDHEN and CDR2 as SYDVKM. V shed 5 bases and J shed 2 bases, with 13 bases lying between them. CDR3 length: 14 residues. In DNA form, the CDR3 reads TGTGCCAGCAGTGACCCCGGGGTTACCTACGAGCAGTACTTC. It encodes CASSDPGVTYEQYF. The full variable domain, rest sourced from reference TRBV28 and TRBJ2-7, is DVKVTQSSRYLVKRTGEKVFLECVQDMDHENMFWYRQDPGLGLRLIYFSYDVKMKEKGDIPEGYSVSREKKERFSLILESASTNQTSMYLCASSDPGVTYEQYFGPGTRLTVT.

This clonotype has at least ten counts. This rearrangement joins TRBV2 to TRBJ2-1, with 10 positions matching TRBD1. Looked up from germline, CDR1 is SNHLY and CDR2 is FYNNEI. This CDR3 region has 15 residues. J gave up 8 bases and V 6 bases, and 10 bases lay outside the gene matches. The CDR3 protein is CASSERDRGWDEQFF. The CDR3 nucleotides are TGTGCCAGCAGCGAGCGGGACAGGGGTTGGGATGAGCAGTTCTTC.

This clonotype was seen repeatedly, ten times or more. This chain links TRBV29-1 with TRBJ1-1, with D uncertain. Germline V gene sequence: CDR1 SQVTM, CDR2 ANQGSEA. The CDR3 length is 13 residues. V was cut by 1 base and J by 1 base, with 7 bases left in between. CDR3 in DNA: TGCAGCGTTGAAGCCACGGAGAACACTGAAGCTTTCTTT. Translated: CSVEATENTEAFF.

This clonotype has only a few counts. The chain couples TRBV6-1 to TRBJ1-1, with 10 nucleotides matching TRBD1. J was trimmed by 5 bases and V by 5 bases; bases with no gene match: 8. The CDR3 spans 15 residues. The V gene's germline CDR1 is MNHNS and CDR2 SASEGT. The CDR3 region is CASSLTGQGWTEAFF. Here the CDR3 DNA reads TGTGCCAGCAGTCTGACGGGACAGGGGTGGACTGAAGCTTTCTTT.

This clonotype was seen many times. This chain links TRBV12-3 or TRBV12-4 with TRBJ1-3; the D gene is possibly TRBD1 (5 bases). The CDR3 sequence is 14 residues long. V lost 3 bases, J lost 4 bases, and 10 bases lay in between. The DNA for the CDR3 is TGTGCCAGCAGTTTCGGGGACCCGGGAAACACCATATATTTT. Protein product: CASSFGDPGNTIYF.

Ten or more counts support this clonotype. The J gene is TRBJ1-5, the V gene TRBV6-5; D unresolved. The germline V gene encodes CDR1 MNHEY and CDR2 SVGAGI. This CDR3 comprises 15 residues. V lost 2 bases and J 6 bases, leaving 14 bases between the germline ends. In nucleotides, the CDR3 is TGTGCCAGCAGTTACGATCCTCGGGGTGGTCAGCCCCAGCATTTT. Translated, it gives CASSYDPRGGQPQHF.

This clonotype was counted ten times or more. The rearrangement joins TRBV19 to TRBJ1-2; D is possibly TRBD1 (5 bases). CDR1 and CDR2 (germline): LNHDA, SQIVND (reference sequence). The CDR3 runs to 13 residues. The V and J ends lost 7 bases and 5 bases respectively, with 14 bases between them. The CDR3 region has the DNA TGTGCCAGTAAGGTCGACAGTTCATATGGCTACACCTTC. Amino acid sequence: CASKVDSSYGYTF.

There are many counts of this clonotype. The gene calls are TRBV29-1 and TRBJ2-3, with D perhaps TRBD1 (6 bases). CDR1 and CDR2 from the germline V gene are SQVTM and ANQGSEA. V lost 4 bases to trimming and J lost 2 bases, with 16 bases between them. The CDR3 runs to 15 residues. CDR3 nucleotides: TGCAGCGTTGGGACACAGGGAACCATCACAGATACGCAGTATTTT. Translated: CSVGTQGTITDTQYF.

In this sample, this clonotype turned up many times. This chain connects TRBV6-2 or TRBV6-3 to TRBJ1-3; D gene ambiguous. Trimming shortened V by 6 bases and J by 0 bases, and 12 bases separated the two germline ends. Germline CDR1 and CDR2: MNHEY and SVGEGT. The CDR3 is 15 amino acids. For the CDR3, the DNA is TGTGCCAGCAGGCCTACAGCGAACTCTGGAAACACCATATATTTT. The encoded protein is CASRPTANSGNTIYF.

This sequence joins TRBV11-2 and TRBJ2-2; possibly TRBD1 for D (6 bases). This CDR3 has 15 residues. V was trimmed by 4 bases and J by 2 bases, leaving 11 bases between them. Germline assignment: CDR1 SGHAT and CDR2 FQNNGV. CDR3 sequence reads: CASSSTGTNTGELFF. DNA of the CDR3: TGTGCCAGCAGCTCAACCGGGACAAACACCGGGGAGCTGTTTTTT.

This clonotype was detected ten times or more. The chain links TRBV6-5 to TRBJ2-7, with a weak D call TRBD1 (5 bases). The length of the CDR3 is 14 residues. Trimming shortened V by 6 bases and J by 7 bases, and 19 bases separated the two germline ends. Germline V gene data show CDR1 as MNHEY and CDR2 as SVGAGI. The CDR3: CASRVGPDPGEQYF. In DNA, the CDR3 is TGTGCCAGCAGAGTGGGGCCAGACCCCGGAGAGCAGTACTTC.

The rearrangement joins TRBV28 to TRBJ2-5; 8 nucleotides match TRBD1. This CDR3 region has 15 residues. The germline gives CDR1 MDHEN, CDR2 SYDVKM. V was clipped by 6 bases and J by 4 bases; unmatched bases: 10. The CDR3 loop reads CASRGPGQALETQYF. The CDR3 DNA sequence: TGTGCCAGCAGAGGACCGGGACAGGCGTTAGAGACCCAGTACTTC. The full variable domain, rest sourced from reference TRBV28 and TRBJ2-5, is DVKVTQSSRYLVKRTGEKVFLECVQDMDHENMFWYRQDPGLGLRLIYFSYDVKMKEKGDIPEGYSVSREKKERFSLILESASTNQTSMYLCASRGPGQALETQYFGPGTRLLVL.

This clonotype was counted many times. The chain carries TRBV4-1 and TRBJ2-2; 8 bases agree with TRBD2. The CDR3 covers 16 residues. CDR1 and CDR2 (germline): MGHRA, YSYEKL. The V segment lost 6 bases and the J segment 5 bases; nucleotides outside the gene matches: 11. The CDR3 loop is CASSPVEKRETGELFF. The CDR3 DNA sequence: TGCGCCAGCAGTCCTGTAGAAAAGCGGGAGACCGGGGAGCTGTTTTTT.

This clonotype was counted between two and nine times. J is TRBJ1-2 and V is TRBV12-3 or TRBV12-4; D possibly corresponds to TRBD1 (5 bases). Trimming shortened V by 6 bases and J by 6 bases, and 14 bases separated the two germline ends. The length of the CDR3 is 13 residues. This chain's CDR3 is CASRLQGIDGYTF. CDR3 DNA: TGTGCCAGCAGGTTGCAGGGAATCGATGGCTACACCTTC.

This clonotype was detected ten times or more. The chain recombines TRBV27 with TRBJ1-2; TRBD1 matches 7 bases. The V and J ends lost 4 bases and 5 bases, in that order; junction bases with no gene match: 7. Germline V gives CDR1 MNHEY, CDR2 SMNVEV (reference sequence). This CDR3 comprises 14 residues. This CDR3 reads CASSSLTGRYGYTF. The CDR3 nucleotides are TGTGCCAGCAGTTCGCTGACAGGGAGGTATGGCTACACCTTC.

The chain is built from TRBV6-2 or TRBV6-3 and TRBJ1-5; 7 bases fit TRBD1. The CDR3 spans 18 residues. V lost 2 bases and J lost 3; bases outside the gene matches: 13. Germline V gene lookup returns CDR1 MNHEY and CDR2 SVGEGT. The CDR3 DNA sequence: TGTGCCAGCAGTTACGTTCCTCGGACAGGCGCCCTCAATCAGCCCCAGCATTTT. This gives the protein CASSYVPRTGALNQPQHF.

V usage is TRBV7-3 and J usage is TRBJ2-7, with no clear D. The germline V and J ends were trimmed by 2 bases and 0 bases, with 11 bases remaining between them. CDR3 length: 15 amino acids. Germline loops: CDR1 SGHTA, CDR2 FQGTGA. The CDR3 reads CASSLSPVLSYEQYF. The CDR3 DNA follows: TGTGCCAGCAGCTTATCCCCCGTCCTCTCCTACGAGCAGTACTTC.

This clonotype was counted ten times or more. The V and J genes are TRBV28 and TRBJ1-5; D gene ambiguous. From germline, CDR1 is MDHEN and CDR2 SYDVKM. Trimming removed 5 bases from V and 3 bases from J, with 11 bases in between. CDR3 length: 14 amino acids. The CDR3 region is CASSGGGLNQPQHF. The DNA of the CDR3 is TGTGCCAGCAGTGGAGGCGGGCTCAATCAGCCCCAGCATTTT. The full variable domain, with the rest looked up from reference TRBV28 and TRBJ1-5, is DVKVTQSSRYLVKRTGEKVFLECVQDMDHENMFWYRQDPGLGLRLIYFSYDVKMKEKGDIPEGYSVSREKKERFSLILESASTNQTSMYLCASSGGGLNQPQHFGDGTRLSIL.

The chain joins TRBV9 to TRBJ2-2; 9 bases fit TRBD2. CDR3 size: 18 residues. Trimming took 0 bases from V and 0 from J; bases not matched to a gene: 6. CDR1 is SGDLS and CDR2 is YYNGEE in the germline V gene. CDR3 sequence (DNA): TGTGCCAGCAGCGTAGCTTCTAGCGGGAAAGCGAACACCGGGGAGCTGTTTTTT. Encoded protein: CASSVASSGKANTGELFF.

Many counts were recorded for this clonotype. The CDR3 spells CASGAPNYGYTF. Here the CDR3 DNA reads TGTGCCAGCGGGGCACCAAACTATGGCTACACCTTC. V gene TRBV28 combines with J gene TRBJ1-2; maybe TRBD1 (5 bases). Germline-derived CDR1 and CDR2 are MDHEN and SYDVKM. CDR3 length equals 12 residues. Trimming pared 8 bases from V and 2 bases from J, leaving 9 bases between.

This clonotype appeared many times. The chain employs TRBV27 and TRBJ1-1; perhaps TRBD1 as D (5 bases). CDR1 is MNHEY and CDR2 is SMNVEV in the germline V gene (reference sequence). V dropped 0 bases and J dropped 0 bases, with 8 bases sitting between them. The CDR3 has 15 residues. In DNA form, the CDR3 reads TGTGCCAGCAGTTTATCTTGGGGGATGAACACTGAAGCTTTCTTT. Protein product: CASSLSWGMNTEAFF.

Ten or more counts support this clonotype. The V call is TRBV5-1, the J call TRBJ1-5; a weak D match, TRBD1 (5 bases). Germline CDR1 is SGHRS and CDR2 is YFSETQ. Trimming cost V 1 base and J 4 bases, with 15 bases left between them. The CDR3 consists of 16 residues. The CDR3 region has the DNA TGCGCCAGCAGCTTGCAGGGTTTGGGTTTGAATCAGCCCCAGCATTTT. It encodes CASSLQGLGLNQPQHF.